Below are 15 T cell receptor beta chains sequenced from a single sample in a study of vaccination effects on CD4 cells after COVID-19. The antigens for these receptors are not known. Expansion with viral peptide pools was applied to antigen-specific CD4+ T cells by the ViraFEST assay prior to sequencing. After less than 11 days in culture, the CD4+ T cells were isolated. None of the vaccinated had previously contracted SARS-CoV-2, and their nucleocapsid antibodies tested negative. Assay: immunoSEQ multiplex PCR; the TCRdb copy retains only in-frame clones and omits some. This table holds tens of thousands of clones, 77% found once. The sample consisted of CD4+ T cells from PBMCs cultured with HCoV-NL63 spike peptides, taken before COVID-19 vaccination. These receptors came from a human donor who received a COVID-19 vaccine.

The count of this clone is one. The genes are TRBV6-2 or TRBV6-3 and TRBJ2-5; TRBD1 agrees at 8 bases. Trimming at V came to 2 bases and at J to 7 bases, leaving 12 bases not matched to a gene. The CDR3 is 16 amino acids. CDR1 MNHEY and CDR2 SVGEGT come from the germline V gene. The CDR3 loop reads CASSYDRGPTSGTQYF. The DNA of the CDR3 is TGTGCCAGCAGTTACGACAGGGGTCCCACCTCTGGGACCCAGTACTTC.

J is TRBJ2-1 and V is TRBV6-6; 14 bases agree with TRBD2. CDR3 length equals 19 residues. Trimming removed 6 bases from V and 2 bases from J; junction bases left unmatched: 12. Germline V gene data show CDR1 as MNHNY and CDR2 as SVGAGI (reference sequence). DNA for the CDR3: TGTGCCAGCAGCCGAACACCTGGGACTAGCGGGGGCGCCTACAATGAGCAGTTCTTC. It translates to CASSRTPGTSGGAYNEQFF.

The rearrangement links TRBV7-3 to TRBJ2-6; D is unclear. Between the trimmed V and J ends, which lost 1 base and 0 bases, there was a span of 10 bases. The CDR3 has 17 residues. Germline V gene lookup returns CDR1 SGHTA and CDR2 FQGTGA. This chain's CDR3 is CASSLSRSNSGANVLTF. CDR3 nucleotide sequence: TGTGCCAGCAGCTTAAGCCGGAGCAACTCTGGGGCCAACGTCCTGACTTTC.

This clone was seen more than once but under ten times. This sequence joins TRBV28 and TRBJ2-5; 9 bases are a match to TRBD1. CDR3 length equals 16 residues. V was clipped by 2 bases and J by 2 bases; unmatched bases: 6. Germline CDR1 reads MDHEN; CDR2 reads SYDVKM. The CDR3 nucleotides read TGTGCCAGCAGTTTACTAGGGACAGGGTCGCAAGAGACCCAGTACTTC. Encoded protein: CASSLLGTGSQETQYF.

V gene TRBV7-3 combines with J gene TRBJ1-1, with D unclear. Trimming cost V 6 bases and J 11 bases, with 4 bases left between them. CDR1 is SGHTA and CDR2 is FQGTGA in the germline V gene. The length of the CDR3 is 8 residues. The CDR3 DNA sequence: TGTGCCAGCAGGTTGGCTTTCTTT. Amino acids: CASRLAFF.

This clone was detected only a few times. V gene TRBV27 combines with J gene TRBJ1-1; tentatively, D is TRBD1 (5 bases). V was cut by 5 bases and J by 4 bases, with 11 bases left in between. Germline V lookup: CDR1 MNHEY, CDR2 SMNVEV (reference sequence). The CDR3 sequence is 13 residues long. The chain's CDR3 is CASSTRVFTEAFF. The CDR3 nucleotides read TGTGCCAGCAGTACCAGGGTTTTCACTGAAGCTTTCTTT.

The chain uses TRBV18 and TRBJ1-6; TRBD1 agrees at 7 bases. The CDR3 loop spans 16 amino acids. The germline V gene encodes CDR1 KGHSH and CDR2 LQKENI. With 4 bases clipped from V and 9 bases from J, the junction kept 12 bases outside the gene matches. The CDR3 bases are TGTGCCAGCTCACAACAGACCGGGACAGAGGGTTCACCCCTCCACTTT. Its protein is CASSQQTGTEGSPLHF.

The chain uses TRBV11-2 and TRBJ1-2; D possibly corresponds to TRBD1 (5 bases). In germline, CDR1 is SGHAT, CDR2 FQNNGV. This CDR3 has 14 amino acids. V was shortened by 1 base and J by 5 bases, with 11 bases between the two germline ends. CDR3: CASSLATGGYGYTF. CDR3 sequence (DNA): TGTGCCAGCAGCTTAGCCACAGGAGGATATGGCTACACCTTC.

This clone was seen once. The chain recombines TRBV4-1 with TRBJ2-5; 9 nucleotides agree with TRBD1. This CDR3 contains 16 residues. Germline values: CDR1 MGHRA, CDR2 YSYEKL. After removal of 4 bases from V and 5 bases from J, the junction contained 11 bases not matched to a gene. The CDR3 coding sequence is TGCGCCAGCAGCCTCCTCGGTACAGGGGGCGGTGAGACCCAGTACTTC. Its translation is CASSLLGTGGGETQYF.

The chain is built from TRBV2 and TRBJ2-6, with a tentative D call TRBD2 (6 bases). CDR3 length equals 18 residues. Trimming removed 6 bases at V and 0 bases at J, with 18 bases between. Germline assignment: CDR1 SNHLY and CDR2 FYNNEI. The CDR3 DNA reads TGTGCCAGCAGGGGGGGTGGCGGGACGCCCTCTGGGGCCAACGTCCTGACTTTC. Amino acids: CASRGGGGTPSGANVLTF. Drawing the rest from reference TRBV2 and TRBJ2-6, the complete variable domain is EPEVTQTPSHQVTQMGQEVILRCVPISNHLYFYWYRQILGQKVEFLVSFYNNEISEKSEIFDDQFSVERPDGSNFTLKIRSTKLEDSAMYFCASRGGGGTPSGANVLTFGAGSRLTVL.

The V call is TRBV15, the J call TRBJ2-5, with D possibly matching TRBD1 (6 bases). Germline V gene lookup returns CDR1 LNHNV and CDR2 YYDKDF (reference sequence). CDR3 length equals 17 residues. V was shortened by 0 bases and J by 3 bases, with 17 bases between the two germline ends. The CDR3 reads CATSRELALRQEETQYF. The CDR3 region has the DNA TGTGCCACCAGCAGAGAATTGGCCCTAAGACAGGAAGAGACCCAGTACTTC.

The chain combines TRBV18 with TRBJ1-5; no firm D call. Germline V gives CDR1 KGHSH, CDR2 LQKENI. The CDR3 has 13 residues. The germline V and J ends were trimmed by 8 bases and 0 bases, with 8 bases remaining between them. This chain's CDR3 is CASAGDSNQPQHF. The CDR3 DNA is TGTGCCAGCGCCGGGGATAGCAATCAGCCCCAGCATTTT.

A single count supports this clone. This sequence joins TRBV4-1 and TRBJ1-2; tentative D call: TRBD1 (6 bases). V was trimmed by 4 bases and J by 5 bases, leaving 20 bases between them. The CDR3 runs to 16 residues. Germline-derived CDR1 and CDR2 are MGHRA and YSYEKL. DNA for the CDR3: TGCGCCAGCAGCCCCGAACCGGGACAAGAAACTTATGGCTACACCTTC. Translating it yields CASSPEPGQETYGYTF.

V gene TRBV28 combines with J gene TRBJ1-2, with 7 bases lining up with TRBD1. V dropped 8 bases and J dropped 5; count of bases not matched to a gene: 8. The CDR3 spans 13 residues. CDR1 is MDHEN, CDR2 SYDVKM, per germline. CDR3 coding DNA: TGTGCCAGCGCGGTAGACAGGGCATATGGCTACACCTTC. Residues: CASAVDRAYGYTF.

The V gene is TRBV4-3, the J gene TRBJ1-2, with 9 bases lining up with TRBD1. CDR3 length: 17 residues. V gave up 0 bases and J gave up 4 bases; unmatched junction bases: 9. Looked up from germline, CDR1 is LGHNA and CDR2 is YSLEER. The CDR3 protein is CASSQEEGTGYPYGYTF. CDR3 nucleotide sequence: TGCGCCAGCAGCCAAGAGGAAGGGACAGGGTACCCCTATGGCTACACCTTC.